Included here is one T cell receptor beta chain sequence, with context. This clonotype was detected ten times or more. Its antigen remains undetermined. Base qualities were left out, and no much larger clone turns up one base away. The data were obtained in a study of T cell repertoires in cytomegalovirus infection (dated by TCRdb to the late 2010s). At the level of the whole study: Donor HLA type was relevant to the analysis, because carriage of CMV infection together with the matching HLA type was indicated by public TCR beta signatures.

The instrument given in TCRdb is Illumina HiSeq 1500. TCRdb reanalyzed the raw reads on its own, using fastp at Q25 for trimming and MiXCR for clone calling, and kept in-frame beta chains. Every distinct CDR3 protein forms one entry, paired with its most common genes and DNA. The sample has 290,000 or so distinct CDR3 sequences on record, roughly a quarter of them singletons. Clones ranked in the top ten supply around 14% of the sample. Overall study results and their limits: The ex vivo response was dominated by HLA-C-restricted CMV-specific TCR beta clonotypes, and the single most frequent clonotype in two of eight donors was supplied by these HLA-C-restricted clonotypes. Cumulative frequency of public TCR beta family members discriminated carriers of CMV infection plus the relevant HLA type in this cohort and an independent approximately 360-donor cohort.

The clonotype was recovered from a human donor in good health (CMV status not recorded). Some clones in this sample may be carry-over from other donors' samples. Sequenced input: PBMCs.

In nucleotides, the sequence is TGTGCCAGCAGCCGGGGAGCCTTCACCTCCTACAATGAGCAGTTCTTC. This sequence encodes CASSRGAFTSYNEQFF. The chain employs TRBV6-5 and TRBJ2-1, with a tentative D gene TRBD2 over 5 matching bases. The CDR3 runs 16 amino acids, cysteine and phenylalanine included. Just CDR3 DNA is preserved here, 48 bases in frame from base 1. The germline V gene sets CDR1 to MNHEY and CDR2 to SVGAGI. Cut back by 6 bases and 0 bases, the V and J ends lie 15 bases apart.